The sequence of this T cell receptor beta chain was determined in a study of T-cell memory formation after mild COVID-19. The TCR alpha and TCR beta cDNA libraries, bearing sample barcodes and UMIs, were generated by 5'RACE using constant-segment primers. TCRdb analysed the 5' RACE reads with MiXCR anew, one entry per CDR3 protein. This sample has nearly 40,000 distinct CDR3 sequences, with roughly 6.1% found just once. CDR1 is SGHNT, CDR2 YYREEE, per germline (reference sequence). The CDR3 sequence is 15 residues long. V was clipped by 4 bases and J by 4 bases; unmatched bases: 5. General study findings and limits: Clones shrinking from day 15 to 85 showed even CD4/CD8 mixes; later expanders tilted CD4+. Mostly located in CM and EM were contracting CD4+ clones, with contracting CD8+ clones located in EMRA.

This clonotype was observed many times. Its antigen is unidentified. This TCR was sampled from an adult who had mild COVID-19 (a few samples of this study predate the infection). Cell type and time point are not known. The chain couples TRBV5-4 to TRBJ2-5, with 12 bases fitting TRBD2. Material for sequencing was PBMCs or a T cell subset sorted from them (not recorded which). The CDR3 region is CASSQTSGSTETQYF. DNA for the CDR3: TGTGCCAGCAGCCAGACTAGCGGGAGTACAGAGACCCAGTACTTC. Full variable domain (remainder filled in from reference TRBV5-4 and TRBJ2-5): ETGVTQSPTHLIKTRGQQVTLRCSSQSGHNTVSWYQQALGQGPQFIFQYYREEENGRGNFPPRFSGLQFPNYSSELNVNALELDDSALYLCASSQTSGSTETQYFGPGTRLLVL.